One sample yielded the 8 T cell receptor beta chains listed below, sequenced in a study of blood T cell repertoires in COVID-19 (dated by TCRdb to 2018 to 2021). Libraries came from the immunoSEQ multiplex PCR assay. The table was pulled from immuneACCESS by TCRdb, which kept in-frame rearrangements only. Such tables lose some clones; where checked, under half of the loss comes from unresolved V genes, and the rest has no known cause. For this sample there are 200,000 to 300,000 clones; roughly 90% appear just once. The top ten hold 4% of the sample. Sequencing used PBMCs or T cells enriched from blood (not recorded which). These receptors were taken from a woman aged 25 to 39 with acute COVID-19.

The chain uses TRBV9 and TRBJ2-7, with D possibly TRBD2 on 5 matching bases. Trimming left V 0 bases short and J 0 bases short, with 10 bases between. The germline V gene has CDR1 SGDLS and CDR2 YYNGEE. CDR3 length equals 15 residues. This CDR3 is CASSVAEGSSYEQYF. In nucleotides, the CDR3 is TGTGCCAGCAGCGTAGCAGAGGGTAGCTCCTACGAGCAGTACTTC.

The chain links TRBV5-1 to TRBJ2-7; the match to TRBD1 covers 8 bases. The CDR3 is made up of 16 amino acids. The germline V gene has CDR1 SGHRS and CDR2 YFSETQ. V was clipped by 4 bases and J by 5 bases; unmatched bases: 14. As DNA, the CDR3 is TGCGCCAGCAGCATCGGACAGGGCCCTCGGGTCGACGAGCAGTACTTC. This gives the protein CASSIGQGPRVDEQYF.

CDR3 bases: TGTGCCAGCAGCTTACCGGGACTAGTAAGGGGCTACACCTTC. Protein: CASSLPGLVRGYTF. The V gene is TRBV7-9, the J gene TRBJ1-2, with D possibly matching TRBD1 (5 bases). Trimming removed 2 bases at V and 8 bases at J, with 15 bases between. The germline V gene has CDR1 SEHNR and CDR2 FQNEAQ (reference sequence). The CDR3 has 14 residues.

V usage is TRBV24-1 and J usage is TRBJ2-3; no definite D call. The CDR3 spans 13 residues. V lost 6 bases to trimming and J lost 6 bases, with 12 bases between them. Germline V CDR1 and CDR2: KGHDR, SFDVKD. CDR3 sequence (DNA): TGTGCCACCAGTTTGGCGGCGGTCGATACGCAGTATTTT. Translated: CATSLAAVDTQYF.

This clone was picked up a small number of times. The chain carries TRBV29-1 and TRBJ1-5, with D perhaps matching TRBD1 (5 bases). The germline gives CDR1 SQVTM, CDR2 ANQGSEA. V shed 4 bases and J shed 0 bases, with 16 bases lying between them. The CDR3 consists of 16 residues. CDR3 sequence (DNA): TGCAGCGTTGTGATTCCCGACAGTTATAGCAATCAGCCCCAGCATTTT. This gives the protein CSVVIPDSYSNQPQHF.

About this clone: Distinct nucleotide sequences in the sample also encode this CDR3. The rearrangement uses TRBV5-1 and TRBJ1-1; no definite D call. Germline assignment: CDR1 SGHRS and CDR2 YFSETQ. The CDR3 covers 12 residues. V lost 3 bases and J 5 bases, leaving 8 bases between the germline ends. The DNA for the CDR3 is TGCGCCAGCAGCTCACCCGGTACTGAAGCTTTCTTT. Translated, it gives CASSSPGTEAFF.

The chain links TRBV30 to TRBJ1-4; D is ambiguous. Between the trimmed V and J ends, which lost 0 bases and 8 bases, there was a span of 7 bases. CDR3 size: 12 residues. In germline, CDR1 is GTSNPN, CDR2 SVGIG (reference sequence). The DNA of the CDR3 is TGTGCCTGGAGTGTACATCAAGAAAAACTGTTTTTT. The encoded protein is CAWSVHQEKLFF.

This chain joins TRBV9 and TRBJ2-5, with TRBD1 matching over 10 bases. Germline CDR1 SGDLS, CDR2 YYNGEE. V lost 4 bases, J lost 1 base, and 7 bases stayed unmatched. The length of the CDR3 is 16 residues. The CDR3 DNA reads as TGTGCCAGCAGCTCGACGGACAGGGGGGGCCAAGAGACCCAGTACTTC. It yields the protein CASSSTDRGGQETQYF.